The sequence of this TCR beta chain was determined in a study of human T cells and chemical hapten exposure. Across the whole study: Across samples, TCR yields varied, mostly owing to small differences in pooled library volumes.

As the library was built, unique molecular identifiers were attached to individual cDNA molecules. TCRdb re-called the 5' RACE reads through MiXCR, storing one row per CDR3 protein. The data contain 130,000 or so distinct CDR3 sequences, around 4.1% of them singletons. Study-wide findings and caveats: High-frequency TCRs, those above 1 in 1000, stayed the same after DPC sensitization.

Whole blood, unfractionated, served as the material for total RNA extraction. Germline CDR1 is SNHLY and CDR2 is FYNNEI. The CDR3 has 13 amino acids. This clonotype showed up just a few times. Its antigen is still unknown. One end of the junction fails to match germline, which may point to a read error. The sequence derives from a female donor in good health. This chain connects TRBV2 to TRBJ1-2; no firm D call. The CDR3 bases are TGTGCCAGCAGTACTAGGGTTCGCCATGGCGACACCTTC. As protein: CASSTRVRHGDTF. Variable domain in full (rest from reference TRBV2 and TRBJ1-2): EPEVTQTPSHQVTQMGQEVILRCVPISNHLYFYWYRQILGQKVEFLVSFYNNEISEKSEIFDDQFSVERPDGSNFTLKIRSTKLEDSAMYFCASSTRVRHGDTFGSGTRLTVV.